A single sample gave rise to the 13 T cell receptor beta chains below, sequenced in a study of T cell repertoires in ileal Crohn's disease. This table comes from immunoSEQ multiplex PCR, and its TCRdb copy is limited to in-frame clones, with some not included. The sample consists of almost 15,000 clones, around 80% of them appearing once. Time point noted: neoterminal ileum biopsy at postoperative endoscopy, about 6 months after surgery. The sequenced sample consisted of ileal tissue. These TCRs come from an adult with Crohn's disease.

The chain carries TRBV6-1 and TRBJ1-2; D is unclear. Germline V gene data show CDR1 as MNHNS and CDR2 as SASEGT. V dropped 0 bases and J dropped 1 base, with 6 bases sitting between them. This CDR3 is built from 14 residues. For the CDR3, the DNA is TGTGCCAGCAGTGAAGCCTTCGGTAACTATGGCTACACCTTC. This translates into CASSEAFGNYGYTF.

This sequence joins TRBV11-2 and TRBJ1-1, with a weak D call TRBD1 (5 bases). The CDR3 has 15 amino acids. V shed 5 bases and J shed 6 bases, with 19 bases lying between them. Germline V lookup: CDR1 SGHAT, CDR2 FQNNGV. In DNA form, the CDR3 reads TGTGCCAGCAGCCCCTCGGGACGTCAGGTCCCTGAAGCTTTCTTT. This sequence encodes CASSPSGRQVPEAFF. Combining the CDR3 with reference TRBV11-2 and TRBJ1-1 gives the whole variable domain EAGVAQSPRYKIIEKRQSVAFWCNPISGHATLYWYQQILGQGPKLLIQFQNNGVVDDSQLPKDRFSAERLKGVDSTLKIQPAKLEDSAVYLCASSPSGRQVPEAFFGQGTRLTVV.

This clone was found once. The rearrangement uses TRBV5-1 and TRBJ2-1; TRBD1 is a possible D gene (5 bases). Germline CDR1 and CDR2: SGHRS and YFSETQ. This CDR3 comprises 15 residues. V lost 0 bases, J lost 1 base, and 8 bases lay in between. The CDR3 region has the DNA TGCGCCAGCAGCTTGGAAGGGGAATCCTACAATGAGCAGTTCTTC. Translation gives CASSLEGESYNEQFF. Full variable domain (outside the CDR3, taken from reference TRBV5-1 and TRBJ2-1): KAGVTQTPRYLIKTRGQQVTLSCSPISGHRSVSWYQQTPGQGLQFLFEYFSETQRNKGNFPGRFSGRQFSNSRSEMNVSTLELGDSALYLCASSLEGESYNEQFFGPGTRLTVL.

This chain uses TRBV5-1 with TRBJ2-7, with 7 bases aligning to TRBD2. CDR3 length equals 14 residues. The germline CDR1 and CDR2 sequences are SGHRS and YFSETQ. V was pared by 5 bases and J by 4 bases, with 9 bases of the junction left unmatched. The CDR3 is CASRVGGSGYEQYF. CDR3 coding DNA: TGCGCCAGCAGGGTAGGCGGGAGTGGGTACGAGCAGTACTTC. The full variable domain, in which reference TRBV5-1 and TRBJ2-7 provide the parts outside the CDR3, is KAGVTQTPRYLIKTRGQQVTLSCSPISGHRSVSWYQQTPGQGLQFLFEYFSETQRNKGNFPGRFSGRQFSNSRSEMNVSTLELGDSALYLCASRVGGSGYEQYFGPGTRLTVT.

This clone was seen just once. The chain's CDR3 is CASSYSRGGYTF. The CDR3 nucleotides read TGTGCCAGCAGTTACTCGAGGGGCGGCTACACCTTC. This chain joins TRBV6-5 and TRBJ1-2, with D possibly TRBD1 on 5 matching bases. The CDR3 loop spans 12 amino acids. Trimming removed 0 bases at V and 8 bases at J, with 7 bases between. Germline assignment: CDR1 MNHEY and CDR2 SVGAGI.

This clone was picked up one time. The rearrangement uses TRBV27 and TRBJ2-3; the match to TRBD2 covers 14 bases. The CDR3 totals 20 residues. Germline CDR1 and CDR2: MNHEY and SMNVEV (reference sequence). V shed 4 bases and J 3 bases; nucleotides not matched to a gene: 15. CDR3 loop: CASSSRPGLAGVSGTDTQYF. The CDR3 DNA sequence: TGTGCCAGCAGTTCAAGACCGGGACTAGCGGGAGTGAGTGGTACAGATACGCAGTATTTT.

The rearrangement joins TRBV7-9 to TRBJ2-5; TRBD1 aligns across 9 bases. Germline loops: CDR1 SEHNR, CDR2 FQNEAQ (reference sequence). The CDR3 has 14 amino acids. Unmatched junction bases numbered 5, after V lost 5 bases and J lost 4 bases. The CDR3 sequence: CASSIQGAPETQYF. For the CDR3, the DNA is TGTGCCAGCAGCATACAGGGGGCTCCAGAGACCCAGTACTTC.

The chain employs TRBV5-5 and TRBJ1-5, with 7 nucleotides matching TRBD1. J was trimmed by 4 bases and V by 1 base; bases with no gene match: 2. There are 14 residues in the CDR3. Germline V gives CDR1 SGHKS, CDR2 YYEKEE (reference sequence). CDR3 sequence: CASSLWDSNQPQHF. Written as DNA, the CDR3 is TGTGCCAGCAGCTTGTGGGACAGTAATCAGCCCCAGCATTTT.

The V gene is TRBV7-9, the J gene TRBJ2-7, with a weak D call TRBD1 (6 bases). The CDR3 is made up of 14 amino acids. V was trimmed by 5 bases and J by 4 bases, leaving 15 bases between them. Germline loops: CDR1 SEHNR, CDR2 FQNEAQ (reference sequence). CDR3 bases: TGTGCCAGCAGCCCAGGGGCAGGTGTATACGAGCAGTACTTC. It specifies CASSPGAGVYEQYF.

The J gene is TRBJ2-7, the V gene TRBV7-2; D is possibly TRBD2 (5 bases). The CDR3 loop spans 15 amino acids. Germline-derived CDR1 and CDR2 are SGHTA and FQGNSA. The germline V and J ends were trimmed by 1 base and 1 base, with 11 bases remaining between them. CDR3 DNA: TGTGCCAGCAGCTTAGGTGTTGGCGGGTCCTACGAGCAGTACTTC. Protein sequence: CASSLGVGGSYEQYF.

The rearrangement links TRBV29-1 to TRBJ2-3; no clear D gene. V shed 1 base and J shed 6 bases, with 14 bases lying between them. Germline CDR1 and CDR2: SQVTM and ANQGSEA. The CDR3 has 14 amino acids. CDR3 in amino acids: CSVEVVVGGDTQYF. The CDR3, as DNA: TGCAGCGTTGAAGTGGTGGTGGGCGGCGATACGCAGTATTTT.

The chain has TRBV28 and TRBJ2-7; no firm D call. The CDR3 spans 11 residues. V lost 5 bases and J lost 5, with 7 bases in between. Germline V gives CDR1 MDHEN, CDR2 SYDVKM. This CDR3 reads CASSTRDEQYF. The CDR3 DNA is TGTGCCAGCAGTACTCGAGACGAGCAGTACTTC.

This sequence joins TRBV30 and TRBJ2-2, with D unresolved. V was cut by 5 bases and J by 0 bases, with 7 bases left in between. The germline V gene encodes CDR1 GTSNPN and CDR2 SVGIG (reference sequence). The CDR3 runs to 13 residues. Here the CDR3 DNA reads TGTGCCTGGGCCCCCACGAACACCGGGGAGCTGTTTTTT. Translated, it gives CAWAPTNTGELFF. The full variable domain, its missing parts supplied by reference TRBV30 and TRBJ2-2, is SQTIHQWPATLVQPVGSPLSLECTVEGTSNPNLYWYRQAAGRGLQLLFYSVGIGQISSEVPQNLSASRPQDRQFILSSKKLLLSDSGFYLCAWAPTNTGELFFGEGSRLTVL.